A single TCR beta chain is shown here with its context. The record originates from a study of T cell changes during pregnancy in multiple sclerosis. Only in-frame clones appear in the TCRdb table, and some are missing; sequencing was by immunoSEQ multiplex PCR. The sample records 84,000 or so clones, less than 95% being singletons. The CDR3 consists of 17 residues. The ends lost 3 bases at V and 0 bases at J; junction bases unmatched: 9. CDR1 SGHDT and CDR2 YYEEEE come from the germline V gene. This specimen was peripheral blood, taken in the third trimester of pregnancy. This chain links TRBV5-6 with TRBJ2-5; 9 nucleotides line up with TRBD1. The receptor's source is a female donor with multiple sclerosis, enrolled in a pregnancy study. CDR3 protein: CASSWGPGQGNQETQYF. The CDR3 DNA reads TGTGCCAGCAGCTGGGGACCGGGACAGGGAAACCAAGAGACCCAGTACTTC.